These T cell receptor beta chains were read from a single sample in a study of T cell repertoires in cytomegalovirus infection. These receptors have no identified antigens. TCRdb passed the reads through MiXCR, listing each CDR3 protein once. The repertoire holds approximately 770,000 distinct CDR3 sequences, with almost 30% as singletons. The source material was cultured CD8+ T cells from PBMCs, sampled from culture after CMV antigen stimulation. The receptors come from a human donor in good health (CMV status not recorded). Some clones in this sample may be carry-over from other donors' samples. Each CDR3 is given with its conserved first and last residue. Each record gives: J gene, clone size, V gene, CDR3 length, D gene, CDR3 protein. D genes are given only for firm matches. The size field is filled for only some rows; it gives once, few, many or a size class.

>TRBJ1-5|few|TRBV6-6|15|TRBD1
CASRRDRGRDQPQHF
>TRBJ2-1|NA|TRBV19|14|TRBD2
CASSTRGVYNEQFF
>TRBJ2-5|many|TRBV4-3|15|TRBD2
CASSQERGGGETQYF
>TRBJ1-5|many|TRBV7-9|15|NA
CASSDGRFSNQPQHF
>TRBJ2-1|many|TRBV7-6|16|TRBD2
CASSLGSSGGYNEQFF
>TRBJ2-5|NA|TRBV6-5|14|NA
CASSYSTGWETQYF
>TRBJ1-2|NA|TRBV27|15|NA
CASSPGLIAKYGYTF
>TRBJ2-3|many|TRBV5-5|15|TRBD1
CASSVGQGRTDTQYF
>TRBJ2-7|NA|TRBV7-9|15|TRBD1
CTSSTPGTGVYEQYF
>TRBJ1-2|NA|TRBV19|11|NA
CATSTGYGYTF
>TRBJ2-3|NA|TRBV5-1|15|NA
CASSLRGRITDTQYF
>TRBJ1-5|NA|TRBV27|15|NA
CASSIGLTGNQPQHF
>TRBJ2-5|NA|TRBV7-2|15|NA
CASSLADSGPSTQYF
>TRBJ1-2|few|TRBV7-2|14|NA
CASSPYLGHYGYTF
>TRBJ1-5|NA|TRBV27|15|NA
CASRYTGASNQPQHF
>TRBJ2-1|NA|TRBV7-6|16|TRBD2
CASRGLFAGVGGEQFF
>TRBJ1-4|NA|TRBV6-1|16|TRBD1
CASSDHGTGWGEKLFF
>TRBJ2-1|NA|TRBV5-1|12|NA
CASSYKSNEQFF
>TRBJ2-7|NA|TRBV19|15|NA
CASSIVPGLGDEQYF
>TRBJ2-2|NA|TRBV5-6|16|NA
CASSLGWFANTGELFF
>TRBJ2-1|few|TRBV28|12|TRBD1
CASSFPDRVQFF
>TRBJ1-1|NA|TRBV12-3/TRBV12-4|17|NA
CASTPSLLGGEGTEAFF
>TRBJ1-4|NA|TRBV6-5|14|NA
CASSYSGDSEKLFF
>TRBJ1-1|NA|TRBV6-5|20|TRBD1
CASSYSMDTDRDREFPEAFF
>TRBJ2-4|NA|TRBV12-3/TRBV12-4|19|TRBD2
CASSFQLAGGQLAKNIQYF
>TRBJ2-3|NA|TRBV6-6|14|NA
CASSYSPGADTQYF
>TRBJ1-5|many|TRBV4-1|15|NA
CASSQGTGASQPQHF
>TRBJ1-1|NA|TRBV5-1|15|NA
CASSLAGQLNTEAFF
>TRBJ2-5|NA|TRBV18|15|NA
CASSPDRNRQETQYF
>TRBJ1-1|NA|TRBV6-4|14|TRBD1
CASSDGQGNTEAFF
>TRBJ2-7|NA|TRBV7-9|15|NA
CASSFPISSGVEQYF
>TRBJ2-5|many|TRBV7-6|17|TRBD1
CASSAYRDRGYQETQYF
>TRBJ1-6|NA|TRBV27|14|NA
CASSPGGGATPLHF
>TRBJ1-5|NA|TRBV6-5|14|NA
CASSYLSSNQPQHF
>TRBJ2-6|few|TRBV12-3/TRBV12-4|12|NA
CAVGSGANVLTF
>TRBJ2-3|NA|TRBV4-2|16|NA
CASSQEIGGTADTQYF